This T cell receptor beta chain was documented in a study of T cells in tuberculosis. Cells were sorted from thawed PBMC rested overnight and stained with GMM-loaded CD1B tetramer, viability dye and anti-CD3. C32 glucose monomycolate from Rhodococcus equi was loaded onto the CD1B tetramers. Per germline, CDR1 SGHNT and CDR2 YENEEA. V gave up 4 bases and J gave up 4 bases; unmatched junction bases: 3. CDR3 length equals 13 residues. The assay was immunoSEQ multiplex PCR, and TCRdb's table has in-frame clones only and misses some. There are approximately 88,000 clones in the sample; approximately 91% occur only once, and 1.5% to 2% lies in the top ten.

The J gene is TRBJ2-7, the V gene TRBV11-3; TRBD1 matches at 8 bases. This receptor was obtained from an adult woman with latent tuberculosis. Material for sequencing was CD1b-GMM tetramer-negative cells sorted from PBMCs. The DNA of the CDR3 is TGTGCCAGCAGCTCCCGACAGGGGTACGAGCAGTACTTC. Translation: CASSSRQGYEQYF.